This TCR beta chain stems from a study of blood T cell repertoires in COVID-19 (dated by TCRdb to 2018 to 2020). With regard to the full study: Collaborator samples came from the United States, Italy and Spain and covered acute and convalescent phases of COVID-19. The material from the prospective study consisted of cDNA or gDNA derived from T cells, B-cell-depleted T cells, or PBMCs. The dataset comprised deeply sampled blood TCRbeta repertoires from subjects exposed to, actively infected with, or recovered from COVID-19. The repertoires were made available in a free public database intended to serve as a resource for research on the immune response to SARS-CoV-2. Samples were obtained from the ongoing ImmuneRACE study (first 160 participants) and from over a thousand subjects provided by 6 global collaborators. Sample metadata almost always included a de-identified subject ID, COVID-19 status, age in years and sex. Where available, HLA class I and class II types were taken from metadata supplied by the sample provider and were not determined by assay-based typing. The study at large found these results: How much clinical and demographic metadata was included differed by source and by participant, and the metadata was provided uncurated.

To note about this clone: Its antigen specificity is not known. No quality values exist for individual bases; no much larger clone is one base distant.

The immunoSEQ Assay, a bias-controlled multiplex PCR, was used to amplify TCRbeta CDR3 regions from genomic DNA. From the authors' description of their analysis: The number of nucleated cells in each sample was estimated by amplification of reference gene primers within the assay. Sequence reads were collapsed and filtered to measure the absolute abundance of every unique TCRbeta CDR3 rearrangement. Productive Simpson clonality was computed per sample as the square root of Simpson's diversity index over productive rearrangements. TCRdb holds this immuneACCESS table with in-frame rearrangements only. Some clones are missing; in checked studies, unresolved V genes explain under half, and the rest has no known cause. D and trimming were read from the DNA, whereas the V and J calls and clone size are those reported in that table. Recorded for this sample are 330,000 or so clones; about 87% of them occurred a single time. Around 10% of the sample comes from the top ten.

At one collaborating source in Seattle, patients were enrolled during active infection and were followed longitudinally through the course of disease. Whole blood was collected in K2EDTA tubes by collaborating institutions according to the institutions' own protocols. For TCRbeta analysis, collaborator samples were shipped as frozen whole blood, as isolated PBMCs, or as DNA extracted from either sample type. V is cut back by 7 bases and J by 1 base, with 6 bases in the junction unmatched. From the cysteine through the phenylalanine, the CDR3 covers 15 amino acids. The kept DNA is CDR3 alone, 45 bases in frame from the first base. The germline V gene sets CDR1 to SNHLY and CDR2 to FYNNEI.

Specimen: peripheral blood. The chain employs TRBV2 and TRBJ2-2; a stretch of 7 junction bases matches TRBD1. The receptor comes from a man aged 25 to 45 with COVID-19, enrolled during active disease. The CDR3 has the sequence CASMTRTGNTGELFF. The DNA sequence is given as TGTGCCAGCATGACCCGGACAGGGAACACCGGGGAGCTGTTTTTT.